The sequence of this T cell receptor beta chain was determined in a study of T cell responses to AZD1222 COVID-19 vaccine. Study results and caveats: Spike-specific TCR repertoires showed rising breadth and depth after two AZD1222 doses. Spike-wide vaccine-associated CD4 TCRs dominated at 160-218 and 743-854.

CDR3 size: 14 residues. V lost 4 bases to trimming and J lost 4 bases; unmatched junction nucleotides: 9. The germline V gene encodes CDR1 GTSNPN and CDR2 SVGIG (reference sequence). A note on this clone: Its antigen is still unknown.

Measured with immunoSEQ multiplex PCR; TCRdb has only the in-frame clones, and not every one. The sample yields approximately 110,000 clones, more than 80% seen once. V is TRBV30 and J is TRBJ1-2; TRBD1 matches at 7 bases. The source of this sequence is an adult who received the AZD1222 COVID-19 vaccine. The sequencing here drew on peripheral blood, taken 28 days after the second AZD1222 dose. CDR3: CAWTQGGSGYGYTF. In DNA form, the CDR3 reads TGTGCCTGGACCCAGGGGGGTAGCGGCTATGGCTACACCTTC.